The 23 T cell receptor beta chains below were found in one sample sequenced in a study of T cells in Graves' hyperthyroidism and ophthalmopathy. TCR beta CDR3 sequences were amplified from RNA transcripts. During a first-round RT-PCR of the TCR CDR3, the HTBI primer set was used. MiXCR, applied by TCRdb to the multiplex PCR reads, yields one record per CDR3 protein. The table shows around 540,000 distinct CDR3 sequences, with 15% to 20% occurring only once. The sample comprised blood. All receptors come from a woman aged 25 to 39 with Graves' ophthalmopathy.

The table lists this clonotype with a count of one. CDR3 amino acids: CASIPTGSSYEQYF. CDR3 coding DNA: TGTGCCAGCATCCCGACAGGGAGCTCCTACGAGCAGTACTTC. The chain is built from TRBV6-2 or TRBV6-3 and TRBJ2-7; 7 positions match TRBD1. Germline trimming cut 7 bases from V and 0 bases from J; bases unmatched to any gene: 6. The CDR3 consists of 14 residues. Germline V gene sequence: CDR1 MNHEY, CDR2 SVGEGT.

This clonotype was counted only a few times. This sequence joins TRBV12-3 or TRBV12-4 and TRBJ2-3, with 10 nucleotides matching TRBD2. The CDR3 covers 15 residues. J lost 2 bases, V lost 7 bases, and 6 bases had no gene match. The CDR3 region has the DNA TGTGCCAGCAACCAACTAGCGGGGCCCACAGATACGCAGTATTTT. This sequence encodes CASNQLAGPTDTQYF.

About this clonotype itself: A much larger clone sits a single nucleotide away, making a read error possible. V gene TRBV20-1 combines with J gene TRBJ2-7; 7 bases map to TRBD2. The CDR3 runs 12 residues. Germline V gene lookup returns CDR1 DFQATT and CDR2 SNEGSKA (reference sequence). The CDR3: CSAGLAAYEHYF. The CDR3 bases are TGCAGTGCTGGCCTAGCGGCCTACGAGCATTACTTC.

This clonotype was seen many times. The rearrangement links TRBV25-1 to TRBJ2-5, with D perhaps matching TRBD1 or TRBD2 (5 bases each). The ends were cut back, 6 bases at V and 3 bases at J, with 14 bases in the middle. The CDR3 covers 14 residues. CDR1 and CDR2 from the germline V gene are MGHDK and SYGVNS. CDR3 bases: TGTGCCAGCAGCCCTAGAGGGGCAGAAGAGACCCAGTACTTC. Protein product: CASSPRGAEETQYF.

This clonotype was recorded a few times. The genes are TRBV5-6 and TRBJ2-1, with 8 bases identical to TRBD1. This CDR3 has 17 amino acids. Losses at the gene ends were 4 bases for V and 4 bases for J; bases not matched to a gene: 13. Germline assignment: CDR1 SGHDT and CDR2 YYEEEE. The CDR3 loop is CASSPPSGTGLYNEQFF. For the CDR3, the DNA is TGTGCCAGCAGCCCCCCTTCGGGGACAGGCCTATACAATGAGCAGTTCTTC.

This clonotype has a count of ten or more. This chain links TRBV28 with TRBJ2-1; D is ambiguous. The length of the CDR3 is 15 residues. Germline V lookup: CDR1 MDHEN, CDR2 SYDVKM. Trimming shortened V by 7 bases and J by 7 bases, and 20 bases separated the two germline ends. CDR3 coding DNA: TGTGCCAGCACTAGGCGCGCCAACACCTTGAATGAGCAGTTCTTC. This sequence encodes CASTRRANTLNEQFF.

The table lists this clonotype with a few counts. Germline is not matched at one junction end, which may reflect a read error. CDR3 sequence reads: CSASGENANVLTF. The CDR3 DNA follows: TGTAGTGCCAGCGGCGAGAATGCCAACGTCCTGACTTTC. The chain uses TRBV20-1 and TRBJ2-6; D is possibly TRBD2 (5 bases). The CDR3 contains 13 residues. Germline V gene sequence: CDR1 DFQATT, CDR2 SNEGSKA (reference sequence).

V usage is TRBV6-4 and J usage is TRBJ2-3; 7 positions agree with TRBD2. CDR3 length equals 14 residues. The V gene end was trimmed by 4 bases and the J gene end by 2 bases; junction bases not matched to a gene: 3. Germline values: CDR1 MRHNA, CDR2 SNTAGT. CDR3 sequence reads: CASSVGLLTDTQYF. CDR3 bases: TGTGCCAGCAGTGTGGGACTACTCACAGATACGCAGTATTTT.

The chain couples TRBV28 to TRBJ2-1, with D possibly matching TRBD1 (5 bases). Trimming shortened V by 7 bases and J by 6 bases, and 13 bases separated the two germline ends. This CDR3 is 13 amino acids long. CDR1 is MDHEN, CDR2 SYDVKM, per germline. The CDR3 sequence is CASKRQLSNEQFF. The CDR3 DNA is TGTGCCAGCAAGAGACAGTTGAGCAATGAGCAGTTCTTC.

The chain's CDR3 is CASRQGIGEKLFF. The DNA for the CDR3 is TGCGCCAGCAGACAGGGTATAGGTGAAAAACTGTTTTTT. The V gene is TRBV10-1, the J gene TRBJ1-4; weak D call: TRBD1 (6 bases). The germline V gene has CDR1 WNHNN and CDR2 SYGVQD (reference sequence). The CDR3 extends over 13 amino acids. Trimming pared 6 bases from V and 7 bases from J, leaving 12 bases between.

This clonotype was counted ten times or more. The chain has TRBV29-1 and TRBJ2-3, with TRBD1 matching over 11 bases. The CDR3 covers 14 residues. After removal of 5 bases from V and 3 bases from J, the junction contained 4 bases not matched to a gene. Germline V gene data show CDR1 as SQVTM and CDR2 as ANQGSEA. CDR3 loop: CSVKDRGRTDTQYF. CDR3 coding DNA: TGCAGCGTTAAGGACAGGGGGCGGACAGATACGCAGTATTTT.

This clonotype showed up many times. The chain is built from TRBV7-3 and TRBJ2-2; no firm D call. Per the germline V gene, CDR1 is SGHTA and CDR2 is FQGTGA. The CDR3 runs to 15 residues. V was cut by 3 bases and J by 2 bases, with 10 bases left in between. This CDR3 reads CASSFGGSNTGELFF. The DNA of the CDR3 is TGTGCCAGCAGCTTTGGCGGTAGTAACACCGGGGAGCTGTTTTTT.

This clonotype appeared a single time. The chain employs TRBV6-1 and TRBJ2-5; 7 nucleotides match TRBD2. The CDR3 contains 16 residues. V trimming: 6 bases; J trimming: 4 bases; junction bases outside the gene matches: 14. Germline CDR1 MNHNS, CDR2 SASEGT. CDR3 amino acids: CASSPHVGGRGETQYF. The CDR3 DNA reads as TGTGCCAGCAGCCCCCATGTCGGCGGGAGAGGAGAGACCCAGTACTTC.

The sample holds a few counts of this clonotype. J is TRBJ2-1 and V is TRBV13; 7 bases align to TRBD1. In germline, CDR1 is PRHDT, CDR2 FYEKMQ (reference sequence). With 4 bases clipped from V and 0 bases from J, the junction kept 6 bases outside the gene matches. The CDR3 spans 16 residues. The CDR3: CASSSSTGSSYNEQFF. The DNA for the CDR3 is TGTGCCAGCAGCTCTTCGACAGGGAGCTCCTACAATGAGCAGTTCTTC.

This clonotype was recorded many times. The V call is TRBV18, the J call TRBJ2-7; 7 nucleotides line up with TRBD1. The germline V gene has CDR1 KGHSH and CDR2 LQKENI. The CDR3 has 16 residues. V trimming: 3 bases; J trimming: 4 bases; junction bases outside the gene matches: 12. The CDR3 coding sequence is TGTGCCAGCTCACCGATGCCGGGACAGAGGACTTACGAGCAGTACTTC. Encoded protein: CASSPMPGQRTYEQYF.

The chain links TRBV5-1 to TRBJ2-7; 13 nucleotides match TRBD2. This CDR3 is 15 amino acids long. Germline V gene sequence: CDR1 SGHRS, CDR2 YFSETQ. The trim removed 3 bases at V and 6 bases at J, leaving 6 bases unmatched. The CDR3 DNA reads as TGCGCCAGCAGCTCCGGACTAGCGGGAGACCCCGAGCAGTACTTC. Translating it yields CASSSGLAGDPEQYF. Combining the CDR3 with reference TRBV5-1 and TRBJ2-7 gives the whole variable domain KAGVTQTPRYLIKTRGQQVTLSCSPISGHRSVSWYQQTPGQGLQFLFEYFSETQRNKGNFPGRFSGRQFSNSRSEMNVSTLELGDSALYLCASSSGLAGDPEQYFGPGTRLTVT.

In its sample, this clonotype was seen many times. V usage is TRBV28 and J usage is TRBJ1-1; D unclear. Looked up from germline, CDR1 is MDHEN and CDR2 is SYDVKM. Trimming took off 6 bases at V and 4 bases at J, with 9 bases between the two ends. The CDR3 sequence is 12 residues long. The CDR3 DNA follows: TGTGCCAGCAGGGTCGGGAGCACTGAAGCTTTCTTT. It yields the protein CASRVGSTEAFF.

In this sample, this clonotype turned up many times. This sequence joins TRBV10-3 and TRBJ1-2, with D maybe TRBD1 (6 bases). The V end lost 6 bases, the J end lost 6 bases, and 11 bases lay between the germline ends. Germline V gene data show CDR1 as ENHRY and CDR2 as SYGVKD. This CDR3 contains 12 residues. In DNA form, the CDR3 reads TGTGCCATCAGGGGCAGGGGAGATGGCTACACCTTC. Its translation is CAIRGRGDGYTF.

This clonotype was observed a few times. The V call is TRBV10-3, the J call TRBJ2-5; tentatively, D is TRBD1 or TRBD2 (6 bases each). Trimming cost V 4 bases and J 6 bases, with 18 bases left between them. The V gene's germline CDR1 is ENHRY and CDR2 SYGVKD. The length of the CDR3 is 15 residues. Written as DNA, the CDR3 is TGTGCCATCAGTGGGGGGGCGGACGTGATGAAGACCCAGTACTTC. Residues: CAISGGADVMKTQYF.

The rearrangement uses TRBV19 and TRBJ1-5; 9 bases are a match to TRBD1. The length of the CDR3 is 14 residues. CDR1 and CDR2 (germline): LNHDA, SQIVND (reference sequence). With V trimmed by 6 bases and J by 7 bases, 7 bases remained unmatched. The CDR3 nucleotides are TGTGCCAGTAGGGACAGGGGCGCGGGCCAGCCCCAGCATTTT. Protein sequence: CASRDRGAGQPQHF.

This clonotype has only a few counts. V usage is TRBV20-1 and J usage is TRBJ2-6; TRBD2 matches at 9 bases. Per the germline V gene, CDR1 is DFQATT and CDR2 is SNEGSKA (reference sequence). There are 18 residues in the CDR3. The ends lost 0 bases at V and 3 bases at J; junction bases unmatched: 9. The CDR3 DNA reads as TGCAGTGCTAGAGATTTGTCTAGCGGGATGGGTGGGGCCAACGTCCTGACTTTC. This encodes CSARDLSSGMGGANVLTF.

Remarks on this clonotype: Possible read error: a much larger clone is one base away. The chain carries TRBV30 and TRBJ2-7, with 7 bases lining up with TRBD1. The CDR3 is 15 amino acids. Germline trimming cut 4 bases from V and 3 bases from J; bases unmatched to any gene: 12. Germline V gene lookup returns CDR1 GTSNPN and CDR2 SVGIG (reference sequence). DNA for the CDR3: TGTGCCTGGAAAAAACTGGGACAGTTCCACTACGAGCAGTACTTC. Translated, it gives CAWKKLGQFHYEQYF.

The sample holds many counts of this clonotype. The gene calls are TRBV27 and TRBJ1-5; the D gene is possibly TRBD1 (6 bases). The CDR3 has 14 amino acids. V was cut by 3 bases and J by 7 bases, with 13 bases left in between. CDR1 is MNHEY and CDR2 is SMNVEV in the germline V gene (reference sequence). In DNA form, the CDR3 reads TGTGCCAGCAGTTTTCTGGGGGGGGCCCAGCCCCAGCATTTT. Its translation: CASSFLGGAQPQHF.